These T cell receptor beta chains were read from a single sample in a study of beta chain features in type 1 diabetes. Profiled with immunoSEQ multiplex PCR; TCRdb holds only in-frame clones, not every one. The sample shows 250,000 to 300,000 clones, 14% of them seen only once. The specimen was naive CD4+ T cells from blood. Source of these receptors: a man aged 25 to 40 with type 1 diabetes. The CDR3 runs from the conserved cysteine through the conserved F or W. The D gene is left open where the match is weak. Size is stated for part of the rows, as once, few or many counts, or as a class when the clone is expanded.

v_gene,abundance,d_gene,j_gene,CDR3nt,CDR3aa
TRBV5-1,.,TRBD2,TRBJ2-5,TGCGCCAGCAGCTCCGGACTAGCGGGACCACAAGAGACCCAGTACTTC,CASSSGLAGPQETQYF
TRBV6-5,few,.,TRBJ2-7,TGTGCCAGCAGTTACCAGGGCCGTGCCTACGAGCAGTACTTC,CASSYQGRAYEQYF
TRBV5-1,few,TRBD1,TRBJ2-2,TGCGCCAGCAGCCCTGGGACAGGAAGGACCGGGGAGCTGTTTTTT,CASSPGTGRTGELFF
TRBV5-1,.,TRBD1,TRBJ1-1,TGCGCCAGCAGCTTGGCAGGGGGGAACACTGAAGCTTTCTTT,CASSLAGGNTEAFF
TRBV28,.,.,TRBJ2-7,TGTGCCAGCAGGACAGGCTACGAGCAGTACTTC,CASRTGYEQYF
TRBV2,.,TRBD1,TRBJ2-3,TGTGCCAGCAGTGAAGGACAGGGGGGGACAGATACGCAGTATTTT,CASSEGQGGTDTQYF
TRBV6-6,.,.,TRBJ2-6,TGTGCCAGCAGTTACTCGCCCAGCTCTGGGGCCAACGTCCTGACTTTC,CASSYSPSSGANVLTF
TRBV7-2,.,TRBD1,TRBJ2-7,TGTGCCAGCAGCTTAGGAGGACAGGGGTACGAGCAGTACTTC,CASSLGGQGYEQYF
TRBV25-1,.,TRBD2,TRBJ2-7,TGTGCCACCTCGACTAGCGTCTCCTACGAGCAGTACTTC,CATSTSVSYEQYF
TRBV19,.,.,TRBJ1-4,TGTGCCAGTAGTACATACAGGGCTGCTAATGAAAAACTGTTTTTT,CASSTYRAANEKLFF
TRBV6-5,few,TRBD1,TRBJ2-7,TGTGCCAGCAGTAACGGACAGGGGGCCGAGCAGTACTTC,CASSNGQGAEQYF
TRBV28,few,.,TRBJ2-7,TGTGCCAGCCGATCGGGGACCTACGAGCAGTACTTC,CASRSGTYEQYF
TRBV18,.,.,TRBJ2-3,TGTGCCAGCTCACCAAACCCGAAACTACAAAGCACAGATACGCAGTATTTT,CASSPNPKLQSTDTQYF
TRBV30,few,.,TRBJ2-3,TGTGCCTGGAGGGCGGGTATTAGGGATACGCAGTATTTT,CAWRAGIRDTQYF
TRBV11-2,few,TRBD1,TRBJ2-3,TGTGCCAGCAGCTTAAGCCGGGACAGAAACACGCAGTATTTT,CASSLSRDRNTQYF
TRBV20-1,few,TRBD2,TRBJ2-1,TGCAGTGCTAAACTAGCGGGATTAGTCTTC,CSAKLAGLVF
TRBV28,.,.,TRBJ1-5,TGTGCCAGCAGTTCCCTGATGGGGGCCCCTCAGCCCCAGCATTTT,CASSSLMGAPQPQHF
TRBV7-9,.,TRBD2,TRBJ2-1,TGTGCCAGCTTGTACGGGGGGTACAATGAGCAGTTCTTC,CASLYGGYNEQFF
TRBV9,.,.,TRBJ1-1,TGTGCCAGCAGCGTAGACCCTACGAGGGGAGGGACTGAAGCTTTCTTT,CASSVDPTRGGTEAFF
TRBV7-9,.,.,TRBJ2-1,TGTGCCAGCAGTGGCTTAGGAGGTCCCGGGAATGAGCAGTTCTTC,CASSGLGGPGNEQFF
TRBV25-1,.,TRBD2,TRBJ2-7,TGTGCCAGCAGTGAACTGAGCGGGAGTTACGAGCAGTACTTC,CASSELSGSYEQYF
TRBV5-1,.,.,TRBJ2-1,TGCGCCAGCAGCTTGGAGCCTGGAGGGCAGTTCTTC,CASSLEPGGQFF
TRBV28,.,.,TRBJ2-7,TGTGCCAGCAGTGTAGGACACTTGAGCTCCTACGAGCAGTACTTC,CASSVGHLSSYEQYF
TRBV4-3,.,TRBD2,TRBJ2-7,TGCGCCAGCAGCCAAGGGCGAGGGTCTAGCGGGAGCGAGCAGTACTTC,CASSQGRGSSGSEQYF
TRBV5-1,few,.,TRBJ2-1,TGCGCCAGCAGCTTGAGCTCGAGCTCCTACAATGAGCAGTTCTTC,CASSLSSSSYNEQFF
TRBV29-1,.,.,TRBJ1-1,TGCAGCGTTGTTGGTCACAGACGACTGAACACTGAAGCTTTCTTT,CSVVGHRRLNTEAFF
TRBV4-1,few,.,TRBJ1-5,TGCGCCAGCAGCCAAGTGGGGTTAGGACCGGGAGAGCATTTT,CASSQVGLGPGEHF
TRBV7-9,.,.,TRBJ2-5,TGTGCCAGCAGCACCCAGGGGCAGGAGACCCAGTACTTC,CASSTQGQETQYF
TRBV29-1,few,.,TRBJ2-5,TGCAGCGTTCTCGGACATCAGGATCAAGAGACCCAGTACTTC,CSVLGHQDQETQYF
TRBV5-4,few,.,TRBJ1-4,TGTGCCAGCAGCCGGGACAAGAGTAATGAAAAACTGTTTTTT,CASSRDKSNEKLFF
TRBV7-9,few,TRBD1,TRBJ1-1,TGTGCCAGCAGCTTAGGACAGGGGAACACTGAAGCTTTCTTT,CASSLGQGNTEAFF
TRBV7-8,.,TRBD1,TRBJ1-2,TGTGCCAGCAGCCTTACTACAGGGGGTCCCTATGGCTACACCTTC,CASSLTTGGPYGYTF
TRBV4-1,.,.,TRBJ2-5,TGCGCCAGCAGCCAAGGCCGGGAGCTAGGCGAGACCCAGTACTTC,CASSQGRELGETQYF
TRBV4-1,few,TRBD1,TRBJ1-2,TGCGCCAGCAGCCAACCTGACAGGGGACACGGCTACACCTTC,CASSQPDRGHGYTF
TRBV9,.,TRBD1,TRBJ1-2,TGTGCCAGCAGCAACCGGGACAGGGCTAACTATGGCTACACCTTC,CASSNRDRANYGYTF
TRBV7-6,few,TRBD2,TRBJ2-1,TGTGCCAGCAGGCTGCTAGCGGGACAGAATGAGCAGTTCTTC,CASRLLAGQNEQFF
TRBV28,.,TRBD1,TRBJ1-5,TGTGCCAGCAGTTTGGGCGACAGGGTAAATCAGCCCCAGCATTTT,CASSLGDRVNQPQHF
TRBV28,few,.,TRBJ1-1,TGTGCCAGCAGTTTATTAACTGAAGCTTTCTTT,CASSLLTEAFF
TRBV15,.,.,TRBJ1-2,TGTGCCACCAGCAGAGAAGCGGGGAACTATGGCTACACCTTC,CATSREAGNYGYTF
TRBV5-1,few,.,TRBJ2-7,TGCGCCAGCAGCTTGGAAGCTGCGCCCTACGAGCAGTACTTC,CASSLEAAPYEQYF